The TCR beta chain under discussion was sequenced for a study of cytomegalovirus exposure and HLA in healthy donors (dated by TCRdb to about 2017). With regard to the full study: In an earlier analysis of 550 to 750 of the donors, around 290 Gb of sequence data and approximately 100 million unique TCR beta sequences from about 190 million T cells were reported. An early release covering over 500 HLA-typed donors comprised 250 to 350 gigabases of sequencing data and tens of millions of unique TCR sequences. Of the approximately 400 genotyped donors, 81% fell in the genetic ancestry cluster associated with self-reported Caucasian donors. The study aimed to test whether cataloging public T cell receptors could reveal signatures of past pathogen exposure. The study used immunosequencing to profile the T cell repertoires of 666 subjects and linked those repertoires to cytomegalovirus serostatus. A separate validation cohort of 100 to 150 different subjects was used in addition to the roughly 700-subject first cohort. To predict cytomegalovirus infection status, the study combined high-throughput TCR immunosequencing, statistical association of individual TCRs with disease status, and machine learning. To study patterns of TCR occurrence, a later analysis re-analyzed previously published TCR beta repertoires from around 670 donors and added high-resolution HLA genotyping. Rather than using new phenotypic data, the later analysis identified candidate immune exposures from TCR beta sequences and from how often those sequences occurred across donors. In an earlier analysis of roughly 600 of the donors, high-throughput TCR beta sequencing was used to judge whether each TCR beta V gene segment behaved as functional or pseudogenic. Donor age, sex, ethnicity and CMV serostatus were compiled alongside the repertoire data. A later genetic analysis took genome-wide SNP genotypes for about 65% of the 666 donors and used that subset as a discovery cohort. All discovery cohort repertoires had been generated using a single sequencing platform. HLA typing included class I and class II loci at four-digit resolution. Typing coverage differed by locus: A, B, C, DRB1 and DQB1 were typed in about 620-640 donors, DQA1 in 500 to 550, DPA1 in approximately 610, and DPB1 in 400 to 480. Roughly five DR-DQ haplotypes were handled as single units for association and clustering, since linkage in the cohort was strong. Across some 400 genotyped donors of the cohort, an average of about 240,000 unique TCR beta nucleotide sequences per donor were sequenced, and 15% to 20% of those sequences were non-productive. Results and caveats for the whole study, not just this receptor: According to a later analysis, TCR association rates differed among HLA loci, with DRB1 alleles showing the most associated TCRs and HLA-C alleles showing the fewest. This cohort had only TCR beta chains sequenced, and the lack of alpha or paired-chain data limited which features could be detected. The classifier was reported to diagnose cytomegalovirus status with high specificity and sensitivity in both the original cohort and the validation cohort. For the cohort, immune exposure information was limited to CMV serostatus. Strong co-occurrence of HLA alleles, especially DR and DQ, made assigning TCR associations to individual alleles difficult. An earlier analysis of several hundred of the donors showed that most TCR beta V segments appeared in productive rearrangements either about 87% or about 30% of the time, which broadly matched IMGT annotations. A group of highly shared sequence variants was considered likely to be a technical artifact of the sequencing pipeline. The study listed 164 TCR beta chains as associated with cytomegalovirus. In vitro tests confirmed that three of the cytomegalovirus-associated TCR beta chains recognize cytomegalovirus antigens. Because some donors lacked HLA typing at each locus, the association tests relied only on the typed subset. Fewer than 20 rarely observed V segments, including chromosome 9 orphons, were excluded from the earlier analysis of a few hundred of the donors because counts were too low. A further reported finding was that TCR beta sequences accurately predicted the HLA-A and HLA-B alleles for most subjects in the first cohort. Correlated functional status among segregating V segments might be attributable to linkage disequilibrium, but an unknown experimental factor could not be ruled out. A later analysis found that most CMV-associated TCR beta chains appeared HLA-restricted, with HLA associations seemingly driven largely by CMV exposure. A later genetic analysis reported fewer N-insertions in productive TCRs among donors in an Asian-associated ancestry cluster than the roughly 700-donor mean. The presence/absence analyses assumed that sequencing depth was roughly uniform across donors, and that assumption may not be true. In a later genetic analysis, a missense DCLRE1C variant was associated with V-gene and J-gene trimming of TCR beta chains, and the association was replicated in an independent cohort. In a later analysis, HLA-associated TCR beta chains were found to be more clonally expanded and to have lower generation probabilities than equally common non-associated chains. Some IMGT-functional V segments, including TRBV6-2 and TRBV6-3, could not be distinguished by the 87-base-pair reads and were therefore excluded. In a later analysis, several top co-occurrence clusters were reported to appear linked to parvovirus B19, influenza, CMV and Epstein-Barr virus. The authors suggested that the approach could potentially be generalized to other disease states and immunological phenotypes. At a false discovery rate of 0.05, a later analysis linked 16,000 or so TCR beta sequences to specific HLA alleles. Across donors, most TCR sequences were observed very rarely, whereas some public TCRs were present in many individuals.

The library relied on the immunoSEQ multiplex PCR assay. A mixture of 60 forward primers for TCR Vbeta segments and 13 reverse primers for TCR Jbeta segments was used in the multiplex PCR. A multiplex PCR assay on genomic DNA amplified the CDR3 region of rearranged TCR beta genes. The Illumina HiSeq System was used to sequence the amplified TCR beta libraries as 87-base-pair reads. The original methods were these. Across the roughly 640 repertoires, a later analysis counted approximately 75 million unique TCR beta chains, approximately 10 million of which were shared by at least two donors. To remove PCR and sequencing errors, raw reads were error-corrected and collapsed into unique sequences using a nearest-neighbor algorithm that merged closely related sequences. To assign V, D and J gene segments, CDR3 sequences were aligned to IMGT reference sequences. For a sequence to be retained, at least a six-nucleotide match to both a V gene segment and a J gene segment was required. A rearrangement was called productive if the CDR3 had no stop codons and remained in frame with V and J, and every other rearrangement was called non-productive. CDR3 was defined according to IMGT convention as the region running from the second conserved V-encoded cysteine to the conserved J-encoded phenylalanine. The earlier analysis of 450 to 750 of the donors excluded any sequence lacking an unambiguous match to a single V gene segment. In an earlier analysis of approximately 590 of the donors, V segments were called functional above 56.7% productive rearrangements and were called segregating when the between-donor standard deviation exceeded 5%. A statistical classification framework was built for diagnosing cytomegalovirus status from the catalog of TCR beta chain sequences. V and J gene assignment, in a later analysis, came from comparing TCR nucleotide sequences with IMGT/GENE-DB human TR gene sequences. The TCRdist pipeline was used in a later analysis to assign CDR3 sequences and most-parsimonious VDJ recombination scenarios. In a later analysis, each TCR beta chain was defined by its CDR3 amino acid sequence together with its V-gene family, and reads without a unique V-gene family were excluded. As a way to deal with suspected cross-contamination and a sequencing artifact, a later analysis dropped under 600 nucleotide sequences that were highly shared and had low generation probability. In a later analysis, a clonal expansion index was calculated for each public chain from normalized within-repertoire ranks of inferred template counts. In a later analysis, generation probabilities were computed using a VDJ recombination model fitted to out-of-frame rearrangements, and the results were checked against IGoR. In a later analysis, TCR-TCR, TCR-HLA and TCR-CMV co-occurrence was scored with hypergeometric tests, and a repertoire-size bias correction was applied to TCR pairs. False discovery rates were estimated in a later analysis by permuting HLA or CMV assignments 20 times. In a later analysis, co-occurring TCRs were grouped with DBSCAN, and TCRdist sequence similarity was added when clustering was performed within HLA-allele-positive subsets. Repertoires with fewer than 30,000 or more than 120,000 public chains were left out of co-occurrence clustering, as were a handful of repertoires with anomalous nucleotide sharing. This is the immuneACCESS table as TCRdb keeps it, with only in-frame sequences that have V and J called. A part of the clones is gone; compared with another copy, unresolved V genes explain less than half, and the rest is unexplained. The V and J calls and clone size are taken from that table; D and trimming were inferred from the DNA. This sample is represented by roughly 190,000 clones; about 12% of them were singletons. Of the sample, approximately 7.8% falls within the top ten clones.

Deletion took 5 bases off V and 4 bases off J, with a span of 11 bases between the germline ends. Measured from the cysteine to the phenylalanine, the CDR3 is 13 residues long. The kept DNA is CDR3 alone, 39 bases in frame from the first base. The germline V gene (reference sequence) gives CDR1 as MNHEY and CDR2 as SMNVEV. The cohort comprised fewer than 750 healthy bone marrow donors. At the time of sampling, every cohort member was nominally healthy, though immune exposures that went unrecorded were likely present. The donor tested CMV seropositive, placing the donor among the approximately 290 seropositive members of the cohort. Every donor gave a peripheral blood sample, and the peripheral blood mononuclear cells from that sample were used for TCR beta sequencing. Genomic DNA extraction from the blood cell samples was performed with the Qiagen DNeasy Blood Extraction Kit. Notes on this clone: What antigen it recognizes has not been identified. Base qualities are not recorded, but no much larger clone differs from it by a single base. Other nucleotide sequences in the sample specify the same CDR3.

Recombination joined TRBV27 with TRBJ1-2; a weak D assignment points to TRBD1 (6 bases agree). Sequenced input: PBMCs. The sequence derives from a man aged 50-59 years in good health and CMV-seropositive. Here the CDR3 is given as CASSLRRGYGYTF. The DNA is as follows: TGTGCCAGCAGTCTTCGCAGGGGCTATGGCTACACCTTC.